One sample yielded the 29 T cell receptor beta chains listed below, sequenced in a study of cytomegalovirus exposure and HLA in healthy donors. PCR employed 60 Vbeta and 13 Jbeta primers. Libraries were prepared by immunoSEQ multiplex PCR; TCRdb keeps only in-frame clonotypes and omits some of them. The sample consists of approximately 220,000 clones, 75% to 90% of them appearing once. Sequencing was done on a sample of PBMCs. All receptors come from a boy under 10 years old in good health and CMV-seronegative.

The CDR3 is CAISAGATNTGELFF. CDR3 DNA: TGTGCCATCAGTGCAGGGGCGACAAACACCGGGGAGCTGTTTTTT. The J gene is TRBJ2-2, the V gene TRBV10-3, with D perhaps TRBD1 (6 bases). The germline gives CDR1 ENHRY, CDR2 SYGVKD. The CDR3 extends over 15 amino acids. V was trimmed by 4 bases and J by 2 bases, leaving 11 bases between them.

V is TRBV19 and J is TRBJ1-5; no clear D. The V and J ends lost 3 bases and 4 bases respectively, with 10 bases between them. Germline-derived CDR1 and CDR2 are LNHDA and SQIVND (reference sequence). The CDR3 consists of 14 residues. CDR3: CASSIPGSNQPQHF. In DNA form, the CDR3 reads TGTGCCAGTAGTATTCCGGGGTCGAATCAGCCCCAGCATTTT. The variable domain in full, with the rest retrieved from reference TRBV19 and TRBJ1-5, is DGGITQSPKYLFRKEGQNVTLSCEQNLNHDAMYWYRQDPGQGLRLIYYSQIVNDFQKGDIAEGYSVSREKKESFPLTVTSAQKNPTAFYLCASSIPGSNQPQHFGDGTRLSIL.

The chain carries TRBV11-2 and TRBJ2-6, with D unresolved. Germline CDR1 and CDR2: SGHAT and FQNNGV. Trimming took off 5 bases at V and 2 bases at J, with 19 bases between the two ends. The CDR3 consists of 18 residues. CDR3 residues: CASSIAPPGFPGANVLTF. CDR3 nucleotides: TGTGCCAGCAGCATAGCTCCCCCAGGATTCCCTGGGGCCAACGTCCTGACTTTC.

CDR3 protein: CASSLQRNHNEQFF. In DNA form, the CDR3 reads TGTGCCAGCAGCTTGCAGCGGAATCACAATGAGCAGTTCTTC. The chain has TRBV5-4 and TRBJ2-1, with a tentative D call TRBD2 (5 bases). V lost 1 base, J lost 5 bases, and 10 bases lay in between. This CDR3 region has 14 residues. In germline, CDR1 is SGHNT, CDR2 YYREEE (reference sequence).

This clone has just one count. This chain connects TRBV7-8 to TRBJ2-1; TRBD2 matches at 12 bases. This CDR3 is built from 15 residues. CDR1 is SGHVS and CDR2 is FQNEAQ in the germline V gene. Unmatched junction bases numbered 4, after V lost 5 bases and J lost 5 bases. The CDR3 coding sequence is TGTGCCAGCAGCCCCCGACTAGCGGGAGACAATGAGCAGTTCTTC. This encodes CASSPRLAGDNEQFF.

This chain joins TRBV5-6 and TRBJ2-1; a possible D gene is TRBD2 (5 bases). This CDR3 has 12 residues. Germline V CDR1 and CDR2: SGHDT, YYEEEE. V lost 3 bases and J lost 7, with 8 bases in between. The CDR3 coding sequence is TGTGCCAGCAGCTCCGAGGGTAATGAGCAGTTCTTC. Protein: CASSSEGNEQFF.

The chain has TRBV9 and TRBJ1-4; 7 nucleotides align to TRBD1. Trimming took 3 bases from V and 8 from J; bases not matched to a gene: 10. CDR1 is SGDLS, CDR2 YYNGEE, per germline. The CDR3 extends over 15 amino acids. The CDR3 sequence: CASSAGGYYREKLFF. Written as DNA, the CDR3 is TGTGCCAGCAGCGCAGGGGGGTACTATCGGGAAAAACTGTTTTTT.

Only a few counts were recorded for this clone. The CDR3 loop is CASSGRDNQPQHF. DNA of the CDR3: TGTGCCAGCAGTGGGAGGGACAATCAGCCCCAGCATTTT. The rearrangement uses TRBV2 and TRBJ1-5, with D hard to call. This CDR3 contains 13 residues. CDR1 is SNHLY, CDR2 FYNNEI, per germline. The ends were cut back, 4 bases at V and 3 bases at J, with 7 bases in the middle.

This clone has only one observation. The gene calls are TRBV11-2 and TRBJ1-2; D unresolved. The germline CDR1 and CDR2 sequences are SGHAT and FQNNGV. The CDR3 contains 14 residues. V was clipped by 7 bases and J by 4 bases, with 16 bases between them. The DNA of the CDR3 is TGTGCCAGCACCACTTTTAATGAGGGCTATGGCTACACCTTC. It translates to CASTTFNEGYGYTF.

The rearrangement joins TRBV27 to TRBJ1-1; 8 bases map to TRBD1. V shed 3 bases, J shed 4 bases, and the junction held 7 bases outside the gene matches. Germline V gene lookup returns CDR1 MNHEY and CDR2 SMNVEV (reference sequence). This CDR3 contains 15 residues. DNA for the CDR3: TGTGCCAGCAGTTTGCCAGGGGGCATGGGCACTGAAGCTTTCTTT. It encodes CASSLPGGMGTEAFF.

This chain uses TRBV13 with TRBJ1-1; the D gene is possibly TRBD1 (6 bases). This CDR3 has 14 residues. V was trimmed by 6 bases and J by 0 bases, leaving 11 bases between them. The germline V gene encodes CDR1 PRHDT and CDR2 FYEKMQ (reference sequence). CDR3 coding DNA: TGTGCCAGCAGTATCCGACAGGTGAACACTGAAGCTTTCTTT. Its translation: CASSIRQVNTEAFF.

The chain combines TRBV12-5 with TRBJ1-5, with D possibly TRBD1 on 6 matching bases. Germline V gene lookup returns CDR1 LGHNT and CDR2 FRNRAP. Trimming removed 5 bases from V and 5 bases from J, with 13 bases in between. This CDR3 has 14 residues. The CDR3 reads CASGLTGWDQPQHF. DNA of the CDR3: TGTGCTAGTGGTCTAACAGGGTGGGATCAGCCCCAGCATTTT.

J is TRBJ1-3 and V is TRBV11-2; TRBD1 might be the D (5 bases). The CDR3 is 15 amino acids. Germline-derived CDR1 and CDR2 are SGHAT and FQNNGV. The ends were cut back, 1 base at V and 4 bases at J, with 11 bases in the middle. The chain's CDR3 is CASSLASGGGNTIYF. The CDR3 bases are TGTGCCAGCAGCTTAGCGTCGGGGGGAGGAAACACCATATATTTT.

This chain connects TRBV6-5 to TRBJ2-1; 8 bases align to TRBD1. This CDR3 contains 13 residues. V lost 7 bases, J lost 7 bases, and 6 bases stayed unmatched. Looked up from germline, CDR1 is MNHEY and CDR2 is SVGAGI. This CDR3 reads CASNGQGRNEQFF. CDR3 sequence (DNA): TGTGCCAGCAACGGACAGGGTCGGAATGAGCAGTTCTTC.

The chain combines TRBV19 with TRBJ1-2; D perhaps matches TRBD1 (5 bases). CDR3 length: 13 residues. Germline V gives CDR1 LNHDA, CDR2 SQIVND (reference sequence). The ends were cut back, 1 base at V and 8 bases at J, with 11 bases in the middle. CDR3 region: CASSIGRTYGYTF. The DNA for the CDR3 is TGTGCCAGTAGTATAGGGCGGACATACGGCTACACCTTC.

The chain carries TRBV4-1 and TRBJ1-5, with 10 bases identical to TRBD1. This CDR3 is built from 16 residues. The ends lost 3 bases at V and 6 bases at J; junction bases unmatched: 8. Germline CDR1 reads MGHRA; CDR2 reads YSYEKL. The CDR3 loop is CASSQVDRGQGQPQHF. As DNA, the CDR3 is TGCGCCAGCAGCCAGGTTGACAGGGGGCAGGGTCAGCCCCAGCATTTT.

This chain links TRBV6-5 with TRBJ1-2, with 9 bases lining up with TRBD1. The J segment lost 4 bases and the V segment lost 0 bases, leaving 3 bases of the junction unmatched. The CDR3 consists of 15 residues. Germline lookup yields CDR1 MNHEY and CDR2 SVGAGI. DNA for the CDR3: TGTGCCAGCAGTTACTCGACAGGGGGTACCTATGGCTACACCTTC. This sequence encodes CASSYSTGGTYGYTF.

The chain employs TRBV14 and TRBJ2-5; 7 bases are shared with TRBD1. The CDR3 runs 14 residues. The germline V gene encodes CDR1 SGHDN and CDR2 FVKESK. V was pared by 4 bases and J by 5 bases, with 7 bases of the junction left unmatched. In nucleotides, the CDR3 is TGTGCCAGCAGCCCCCAGGGGGACGGCGAGACCCAGTACTTC. Amino acids: CASSPQGDGETQYF.

The gene calls are TRBV5-8 and TRBJ1-4; D may be TRBD1 (5 bases). Germline V gives CDR1 SGHTS, CDR2 YDEGEE. The V end was cut by 1 base, the J end by 5 bases, with 12 bases between. This CDR3 contains 15 residues. For the CDR3, the DNA is TGTGCCAGCAGCTTGTCCCCAGGGTACAATGAAAAACTGTTTTTT. Translated, it gives CASSLSPGYNEKLFF. Supplemented by reference TRBV5-8 and TRBJ1-4, the full variable domain reads EAGVTQSPTHLIKTRGQQATLRCSPISGHTSVYWYQQALGLGLQFLLWYDEGEERNRGNFPPRFSGRQFPNYSSELNVNALELEDSALYLCASSLSPGYNEKLFFGSGTQLSVL.

This clone appeared a single time. The chain combines TRBV11-3 with TRBJ2-2; TRBD1 agrees at 8 bases. V was clipped by 5 bases and J by 1 base; unmatched bases: 3. The CDR3 has 15 residues. Germline V gene data show CDR1 as SGHNT and CDR2 as YENEEA. The CDR3 DNA is TGTGCCAGCAGCACGACAGGGGAGAACACCGGGGAGCTGTTTTTT. This encodes CASSTTGENTGELFF.

To note about this clone: The junction departs from germline at one end; a sequencing error may be responsible. The rearrangement links TRBV7-7 to TRBJ2-2; TRBD2 matches at 7 bases. Germline values: CDR1 SSHAT, CDR2 FNYEAQ (reference sequence). The CDR3 is 19 amino acids. CDR3 in DNA: TGTGCTAGCAGCTTACCCGTCAGCCTTAGCGGGTCGGGCACCGGGGAGCTGTTTTTT. Translated, it gives CASSLPVSLSGSGTGELFF.

The J gene is TRBJ1-5, the V gene TRBV6-1; possibly TRBD1 for D (5 bases). The CDR3 extends over 16 amino acids. Germline V gene lookup returns CDR1 MNHNS and CDR2 SASEGT. V lost 3 bases and J 0 bases, leaving 12 bases between the germline ends. CDR3 region: CASSDRQPYSNQPQHF. CDR3 sequence (DNA): TGTGCCAGCAGTGACCGACAGCCCTATAGCAATCAGCCCCAGCATTTT.

As to this clone: This specimen includes other DNA sequences encoding the same CDR3. The rearrangement links TRBV25-1 to TRBJ2-3; D is undetermined. The CDR3 loop spans 11 amino acids. Trimming shortened V by 4 bases and J by 6 bases, and 5 bases separated the two germline ends. Germline V gene lookup returns CDR1 MGHDK and CDR2 SYGVNS. The DNA for the CDR3 is TGTGCCAGCAGTGTGGGCGATACGCAGTATTTT. Its protein product is CASSVGDTQYF.

V is TRBV29-1 and J is TRBJ2-5; no clear D. Judging by the DNA end, TRBJ2-7 fits better; the J call may be wrong. The CDR3 loop spans 12 amino acids. Germline assignment: CDR1 SQVTM and CDR2 ANQGSEA. The CDR3 protein is CSVEEGLYEQYF. The DNA of the CDR3 is TGCAGCGTTGAAGAGGGCCTGTACGAGCAGTACTTC.

The gene calls are TRBV5-1 and TRBJ1-1, with TRBD1 as a possible D gene (5 bases). CDR1 and CDR2 (germline): SGHRS, YFSETQ. The CDR3 runs to 14 residues. V lost 2 bases, J lost 3 bases, and 11 bases lay in between. In DNA, the CDR3 is TGCGCCAGCAGCTTTACGGGAGGGGACACTGAAGCTTTCTTT. Translating gives CASSFTGGDTEAFF. Combining the CDR3 with reference TRBV5-1 and TRBJ1-1 gives the whole variable domain KAGVTQTPRYLIKTRGQQVTLSCSPISGHRSVSWYQQTPGQGLQFLFEYFSETQRNKGNFPGRFSGRQFSNSRSEMNVSTLELGDSALYLCASSFTGGDTEAFFGQGTRLTVV.

The chain recombines TRBV2 with TRBJ2-6, with 7 bases identical to TRBD1. Germline values: CDR1 SNHLY, CDR2 FYNNEI. CDR3 length: 19 residues. With 6 bases clipped from V and 1 base from J, the junction kept 15 bases outside the gene matches. The CDR3 spells CASRGTRQGINSGANVLTF. CDR3 sequence (DNA): TGTGCCAGCAGGGGTACTAGACAGGGAATTAATTCTGGGGCCAACGTCCTGACTTTC. The full variable domain, in which reference TRBV2 and TRBJ2-6 provide the parts outside the CDR3, is EPEVTQTPSHQVTQMGQEVILRCVPISNHLYFYWYRQILGQKVEFLVSFYNNEISEKSEIFDDQFSVERPDGSNFTLKIRSTKLEDSAMYFCASRGTRQGINSGANVLTFGAGSRLTVL.

This chain joins TRBV5-4 and TRBJ2-5; D is ambiguous. Germline CDR1 reads SGHNT; CDR2 reads YYREEE (reference sequence). With 4 bases removed from V and 2 bases from J, the gap between germline ends came to 18 bases. This CDR3 is 16 amino acids long. The CDR3 loop is CASSLGVYHYQETQYF. The CDR3 nucleotides are TGTGCCAGCAGCCTCGGTGTTTACCACTATCAAGAGACCCAGTACTTC.

This clone was recorded only once. The V gene is TRBV2, the J gene TRBJ2-1, with 9 bases that match TRBD2. Per the germline V gene, CDR1 is SNHLY and CDR2 is FYNNEI. The V and J ends lost 3 bases and 9 bases, in that order; junction bases with no gene match: 6. This CDR3 contains 14 residues. The CDR3 bases are TGTGCCAGCAGTGAGGGATCGCGGGGGGGTGAGCAGTTCTTC. Amino acid sequence: CASSEGSRGGEQFF.

The chain joins TRBV13 to TRBJ2-1; the D gene is possibly TRBD1 (6 bases). From germline, CDR1 is PRHDT and CDR2 FYEKMQ (reference sequence). V dropped 1 base and J dropped 9 bases, with 16 bases sitting between them. CDR3 length: 15 residues. CDR3 coding DNA: TGTGCCAGCAGCTTAGAGACGATAGGGACAAGTGAGCAGTTCTTC. Translation gives CASSLETIGTSEQFF.